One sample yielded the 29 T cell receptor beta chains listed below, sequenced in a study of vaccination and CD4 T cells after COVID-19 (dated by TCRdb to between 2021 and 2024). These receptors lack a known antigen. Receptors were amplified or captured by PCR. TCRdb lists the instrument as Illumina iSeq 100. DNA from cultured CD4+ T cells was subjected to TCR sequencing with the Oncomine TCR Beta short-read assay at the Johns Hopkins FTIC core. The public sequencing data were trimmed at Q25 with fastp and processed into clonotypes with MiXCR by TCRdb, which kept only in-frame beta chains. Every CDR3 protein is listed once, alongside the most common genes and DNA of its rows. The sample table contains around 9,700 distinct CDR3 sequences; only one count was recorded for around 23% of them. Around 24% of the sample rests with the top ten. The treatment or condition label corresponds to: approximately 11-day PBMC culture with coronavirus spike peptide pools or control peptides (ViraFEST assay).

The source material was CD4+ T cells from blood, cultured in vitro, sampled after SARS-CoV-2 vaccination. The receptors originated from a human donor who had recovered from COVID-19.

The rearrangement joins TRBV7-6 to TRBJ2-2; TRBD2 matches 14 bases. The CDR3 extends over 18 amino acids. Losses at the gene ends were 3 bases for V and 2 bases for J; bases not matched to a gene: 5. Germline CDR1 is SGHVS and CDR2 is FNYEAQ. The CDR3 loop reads CASSFGLAGGGNTGELFF. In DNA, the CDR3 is TGTGCCAGCAGCTTCGGACTAGCGGGGGGAGGAAACACCGGGGAGCTGTTTTTT.

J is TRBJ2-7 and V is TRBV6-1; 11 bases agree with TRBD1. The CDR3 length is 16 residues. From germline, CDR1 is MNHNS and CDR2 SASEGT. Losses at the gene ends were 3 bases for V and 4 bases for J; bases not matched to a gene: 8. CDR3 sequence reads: CASSDSGTGGIYEQYF. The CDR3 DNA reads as TGTGCCAGCAGTGACTCCGGGACAGGGGGAATATACGAGCAGTACTTC.

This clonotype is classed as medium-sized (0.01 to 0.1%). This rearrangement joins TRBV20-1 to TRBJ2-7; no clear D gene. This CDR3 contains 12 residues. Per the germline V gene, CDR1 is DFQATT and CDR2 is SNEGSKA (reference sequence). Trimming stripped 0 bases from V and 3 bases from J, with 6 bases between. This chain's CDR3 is CSAREGNYEQYF. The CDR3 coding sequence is TGCAGTGCTAGAGAAGGGAACTACGAGCAGTACTTC.

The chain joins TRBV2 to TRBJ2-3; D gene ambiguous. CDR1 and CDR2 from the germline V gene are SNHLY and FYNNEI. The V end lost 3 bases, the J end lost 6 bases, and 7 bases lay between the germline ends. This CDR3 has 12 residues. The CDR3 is CASSDHGDTQYF. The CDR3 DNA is TGTGCCAGCAGTGATCACGGTGATACGCAGTATTTT.

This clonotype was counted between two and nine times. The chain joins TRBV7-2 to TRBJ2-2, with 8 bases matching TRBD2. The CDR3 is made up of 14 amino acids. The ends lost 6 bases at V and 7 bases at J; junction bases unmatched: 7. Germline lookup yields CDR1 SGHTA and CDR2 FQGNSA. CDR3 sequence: CASRAGEIHGELFF. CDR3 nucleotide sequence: TGTGCCAGCAGAGCGGGAGAGATCCACGGGGAGCTGTTTTTT.

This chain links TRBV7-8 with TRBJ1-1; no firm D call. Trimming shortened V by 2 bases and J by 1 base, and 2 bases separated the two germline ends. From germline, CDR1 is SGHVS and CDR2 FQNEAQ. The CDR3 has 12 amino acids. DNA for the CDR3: TGTGCCAGCAGCTTACAGAACACTGAAGCTTTCTTT. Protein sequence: CASSLQNTEAFF.

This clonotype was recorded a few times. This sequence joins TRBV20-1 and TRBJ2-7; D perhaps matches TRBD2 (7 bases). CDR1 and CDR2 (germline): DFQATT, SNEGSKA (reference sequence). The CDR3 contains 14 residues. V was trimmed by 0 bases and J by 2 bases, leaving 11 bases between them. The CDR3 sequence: CSARDAGAPYEQYF. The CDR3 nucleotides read TGCAGTGCTAGAGATGCGGGGGCCCCCTACGAGCAGTACTTC.

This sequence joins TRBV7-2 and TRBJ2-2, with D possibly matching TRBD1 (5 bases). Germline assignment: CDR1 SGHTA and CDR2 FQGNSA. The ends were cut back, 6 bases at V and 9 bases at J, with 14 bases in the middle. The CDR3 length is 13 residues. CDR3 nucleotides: TGTGCCAGCAGAAACTACCTGGACAGGGAGCTGTTTTTT. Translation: CASRNYLDRELFF.

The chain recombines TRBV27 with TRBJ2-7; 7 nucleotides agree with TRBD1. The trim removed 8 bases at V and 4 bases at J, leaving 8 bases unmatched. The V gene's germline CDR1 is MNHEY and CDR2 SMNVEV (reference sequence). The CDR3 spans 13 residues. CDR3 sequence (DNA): TGTGCCAGCGGTGGACAGGTGGGGTACGAGCAGTACTTC. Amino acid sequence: CASGGQVGYEQYF.

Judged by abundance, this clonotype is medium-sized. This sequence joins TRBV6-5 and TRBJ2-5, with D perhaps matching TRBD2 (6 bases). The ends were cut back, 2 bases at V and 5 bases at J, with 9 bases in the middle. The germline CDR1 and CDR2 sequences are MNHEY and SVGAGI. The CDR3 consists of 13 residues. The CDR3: CASSYAGQETQYF. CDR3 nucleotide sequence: TGTGCCAGCAGTTACGCGGGGCAGGAGACCCAGTACTTC.

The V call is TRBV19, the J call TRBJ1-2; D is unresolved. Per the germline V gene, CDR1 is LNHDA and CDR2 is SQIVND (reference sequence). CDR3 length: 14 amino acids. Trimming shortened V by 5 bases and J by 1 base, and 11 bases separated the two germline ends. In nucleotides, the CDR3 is TGTGCCAGTAGTGGTGGCAGCCTTAACTATGGCTACACCTTC. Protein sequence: CASSGGSLNYGYTF.

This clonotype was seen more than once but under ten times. DNA of the CDR3: TGTGCCACCTCTAGCGGGGCCACCGGGGAGCTGTTTTTT. Translating it yields CATSSGATGELFF. This rearrangement joins TRBV28 to TRBJ2-2; the match to TRBD2 covers 9 bases. This CDR3 is 13 amino acids long. The germline CDR1 and CDR2 sequences are MDHEN and SYDVKM. Trimming took 10 bases from V and 4 from J; bases not matched to a gene: 4.

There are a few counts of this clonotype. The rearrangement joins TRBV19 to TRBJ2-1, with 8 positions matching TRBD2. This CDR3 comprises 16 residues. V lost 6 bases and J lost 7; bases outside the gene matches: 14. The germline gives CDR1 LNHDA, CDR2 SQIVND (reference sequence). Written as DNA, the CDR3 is TGTGCCAGTAGCCGGGCTAAGCGGGGGCCCTTGAATGAGCAGTTCTTC. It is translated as CASSRAKRGPLNEQFF.

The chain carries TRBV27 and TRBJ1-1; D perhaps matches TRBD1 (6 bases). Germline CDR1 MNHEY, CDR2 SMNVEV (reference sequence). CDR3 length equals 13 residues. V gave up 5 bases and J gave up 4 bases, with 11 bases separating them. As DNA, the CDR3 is TGTGCCAGCAGTGCCAGGGGTCGCACTGAAGCTTTCTTT. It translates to CASSARGRTEAFF.

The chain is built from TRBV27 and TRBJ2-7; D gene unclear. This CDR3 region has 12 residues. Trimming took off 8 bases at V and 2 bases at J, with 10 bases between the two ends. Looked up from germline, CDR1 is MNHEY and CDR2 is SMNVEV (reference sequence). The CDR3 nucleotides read TGTGCCAGCTTTGCTGGCCCCTACGAGCAGTACTTC. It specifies CASFAGPYEQYF.

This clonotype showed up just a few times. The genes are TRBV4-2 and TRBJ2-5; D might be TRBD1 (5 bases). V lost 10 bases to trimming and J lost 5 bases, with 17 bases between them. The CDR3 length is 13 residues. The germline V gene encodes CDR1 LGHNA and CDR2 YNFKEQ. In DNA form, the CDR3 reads TGTGCCAACACCCGCGACAGCCCGGAGACCCAGTACTTC. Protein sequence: CANTRDSPETQYF.

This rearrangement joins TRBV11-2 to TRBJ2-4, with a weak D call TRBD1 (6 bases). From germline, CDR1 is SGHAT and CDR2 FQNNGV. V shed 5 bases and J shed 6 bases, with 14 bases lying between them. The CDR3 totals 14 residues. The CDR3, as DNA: TGTGCCAGCAGCCCCAGGGGAACGGGAAACATTCAGTACTTC. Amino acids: CASSPRGTGNIQYF.

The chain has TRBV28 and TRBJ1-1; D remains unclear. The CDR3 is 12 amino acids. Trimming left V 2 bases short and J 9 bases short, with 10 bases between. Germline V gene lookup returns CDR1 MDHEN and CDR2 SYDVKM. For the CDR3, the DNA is TGTGCCAGCAGTTTAAGGCGCAGCCAAGCTTTCTTT. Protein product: CASSLRRSQAFF.

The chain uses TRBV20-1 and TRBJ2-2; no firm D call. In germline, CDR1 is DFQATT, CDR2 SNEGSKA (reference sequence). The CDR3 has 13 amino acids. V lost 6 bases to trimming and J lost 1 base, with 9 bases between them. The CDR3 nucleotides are TGCAGTGCCAGCGTCGGGAACACCGGGGAGCTGTTTTTT. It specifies CSASVGNTGELFF.

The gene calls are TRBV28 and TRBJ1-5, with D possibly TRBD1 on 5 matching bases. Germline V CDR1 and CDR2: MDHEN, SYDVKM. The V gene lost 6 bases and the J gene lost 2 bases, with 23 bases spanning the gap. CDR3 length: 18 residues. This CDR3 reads CASSTPYRRGIGNQPQHF. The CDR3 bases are TGTGCCAGCAGCACCCCGTATCGAAGGGGTATTGGCAATCAGCCCCAGCATTTT.

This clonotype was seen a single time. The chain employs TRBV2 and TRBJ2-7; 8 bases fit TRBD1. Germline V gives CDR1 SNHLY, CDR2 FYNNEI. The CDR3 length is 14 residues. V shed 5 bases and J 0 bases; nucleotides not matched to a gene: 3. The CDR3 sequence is CASSLQGGSYEQYF. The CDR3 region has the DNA TGTGCCAGCAGTCTACAGGGGGGCTCCTACGAGCAGTACTTC.

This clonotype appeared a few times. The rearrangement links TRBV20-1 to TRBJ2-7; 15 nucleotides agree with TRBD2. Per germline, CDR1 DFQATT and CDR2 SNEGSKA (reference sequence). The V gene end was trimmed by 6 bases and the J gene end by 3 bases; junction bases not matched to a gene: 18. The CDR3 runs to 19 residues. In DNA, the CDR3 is TGCAGTGCGTTGAAACCGGGACTAGCGGGAGGAAGGGTGATCTACGAGCAGTACTTC. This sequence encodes CSALKPGLAGGRVIYEQYF.

Here the CDR3 DNA reads TGTGCCACCAGTGATGGGACCAGTTTCTCAAGCAATCAGCCCCAGCATTTT. Translation: CATSDGTSFSSNQPQHF. The rearrangement joins TRBV24-1 to TRBJ1-5; a possible D gene is TRBD1 (5 bases). From germline, CDR1 is KGHDR and CDR2 SFDVKD. Trimming removed 3 bases from V and 1 base from J, with 15 bases in between. This CDR3 is 17 amino acids long.

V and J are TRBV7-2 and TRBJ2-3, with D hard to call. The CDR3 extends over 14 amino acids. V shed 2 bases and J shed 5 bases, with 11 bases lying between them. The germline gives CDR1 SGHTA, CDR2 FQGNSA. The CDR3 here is CASSLKLGLDTQYF. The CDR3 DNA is TGTGCCAGCAGCTTAAAGCTTGGCCTAGATACGCAGTATTTT.

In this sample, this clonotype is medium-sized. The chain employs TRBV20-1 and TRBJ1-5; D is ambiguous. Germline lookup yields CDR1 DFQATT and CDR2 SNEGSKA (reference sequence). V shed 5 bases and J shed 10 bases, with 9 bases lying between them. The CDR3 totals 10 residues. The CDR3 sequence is CSAGIIPQHF. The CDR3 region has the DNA TGCAGTGCTGGGATTATACCCCAGCATTTT.

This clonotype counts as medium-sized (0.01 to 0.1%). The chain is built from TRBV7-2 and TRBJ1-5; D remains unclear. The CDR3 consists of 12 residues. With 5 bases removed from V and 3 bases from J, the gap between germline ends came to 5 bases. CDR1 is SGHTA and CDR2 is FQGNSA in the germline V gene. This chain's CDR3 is CASSVYNQPQHF. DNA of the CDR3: TGTGCCAGCAGCGTCTACAATCAGCCCCAGCATTTT.

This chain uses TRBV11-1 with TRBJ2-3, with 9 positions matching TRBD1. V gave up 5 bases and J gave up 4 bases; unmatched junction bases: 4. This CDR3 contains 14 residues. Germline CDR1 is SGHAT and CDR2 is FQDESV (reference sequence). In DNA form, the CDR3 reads TGTGCCAGCAGCACGCGACAGGGGGCAGATACGCAGTATTTT. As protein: CASSTRQGADTQYF.

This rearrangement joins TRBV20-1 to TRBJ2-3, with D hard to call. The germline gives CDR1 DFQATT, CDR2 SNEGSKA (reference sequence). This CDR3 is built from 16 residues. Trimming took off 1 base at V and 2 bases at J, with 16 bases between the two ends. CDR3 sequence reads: CSARARRGADTDTQYF. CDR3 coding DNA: TGCAGTGCTAGAGCCCGCCGCGGAGCCGACACAGATACGCAGTATTTT.

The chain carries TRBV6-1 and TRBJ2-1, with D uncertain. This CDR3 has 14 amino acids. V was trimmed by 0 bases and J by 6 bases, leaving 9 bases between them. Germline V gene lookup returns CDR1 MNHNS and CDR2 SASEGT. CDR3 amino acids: CASSEAGPTNEQFF. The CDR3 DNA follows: TGTGCCAGCAGTGAAGCAGGGCCCACCAATGAGCAGTTCTTC.